This T cell receptor beta chain was sequenced in a study of CD8+CD57+ T cells in acquired aplastic anemia. Study information: Average DNA yield from sorted CD4+ and CD8+ cells was around 3.2 ug. Average CD4+ read depth in healthy donors was about 10.8 million reads. Study-wide results and limits: Significance was not reached for CD8+ Simpson's diversity between patients and controls. In common between the patients and the controls were some 28 CD8+ CDR3 sequences.

CDR3 and TCR beta VDJ profiling relied on a genomic DNA template. TCRdb ran MiXCR on the reads and lists one entry per CDR3 protein. The sample holds approximately 200,000 distinct CDR3 sequences; roughly half are singletons and the top ten take roughly 15%. A word on this clonotype: Its antigen is unknown.

The length of the CDR3 is 12 residues. Trimming left V 5 bases short and J 2 bases short, with 10 bases between. Germline assignment: CDR1 SQVTM and CDR2 ANQGSEA. The source of this sequence is a human donor in good health, serving as a control. This rearrangement joins TRBV29-1 to TRBJ2-7; tentatively, D is TRBD2 (5 bases). The sample taken for sequencing was sorted CD4+, CD8+, or CD8+CD57+ T cells (not recorded which) from PBMCs. CDR3 region: CSVRSGTYEQYF. CDR3 nucleotide sequence: TGCAGCGTTAGGTCCGGGACCTACGAGCAGTACTTC.